The 19 T cell receptor beta chains below come from one sample, sequenced in a study of T cells in Graves' hyperthyroidism and ophthalmopathy (dated by TCRdb to the late 2010s). The method was multiplex PCR. Sequencing was performed on an Illumina HiSeq 2000. Amplification of TCR beta CDR3 regions was carried out from RNA transcripts. For the first round of RT-PCR on the TCR CDR3, the HTBI primer set was used together with the Qiagen OneStep RT-PCR kit. The public reads were reanalyzed by TCRdb: fastp trimming at Q25, MiXCR alignment, in-frame beta chains only. Each entry merges the rows of one CDR3 protein and shows their most common DNA and genes. This sample gives 500,000 to 650,000 distinct CDR3 sequences in total; roughly 15% of them show up just once. Roughly an eighth of the sample is held by the ten biggest clonotypes. The sequenced sample consisted of blood. The source of these receptors is a woman between 50 and 59 years old with Graves' ophthalmopathy.

CDR3 sequence: CASSQVPAGTSGANVLTF. CDR3 DNA: TGTGCCAGCAGCCAAGTTCCAGCGGGAACCTCTGGGGCCAACGTCCTGACTTTC. V usage is TRBV4-2 and J usage is TRBJ2-6, with 7 bases that match TRBD2. Germline loops: CDR1 LGHNA, CDR2 YNFKEQ. The CDR3 loop spans 18 amino acids. The V gene end was trimmed by 1 base and the J gene end by 0 bases; junction bases not matched to a gene: 6.

This clonotype showed up just a few times. The V and J genes are TRBV4-3 and TRBJ1-5; D might be TRBD1 (5 bases). Trimming removed 0 bases from V and 6 bases from J, with 15 bases in between. Germline V gives CDR1 LGHNA, CDR2 YSLEER. The CDR3 length is 16 residues. The CDR3 coding sequence is TGCGCCAGCAGCCAAGATCGGGAGCAGGGCTTTCAGCCCCAGCATTTT. This codes for CASSQDREQGFQPQHF.

The rearrangement joins TRBV29-1 to TRBJ1-2; D remains unclear. Per the germline V gene, CDR1 is SQVTM and CDR2 is ANQGSEA. The CDR3 totals 12 residues. V was pared by 7 bases and J by 4 bases, with 13 bases between. The CDR3 sequence is CSDMGGVYGYTF. In DNA form, the CDR3 reads TGCAGCGACATGGGAGGAGTCTATGGCTACACCTTC. Full variable domain (missing parts from reference TRBV29-1 and TRBJ1-2): SAVISQKPSRDICQRGTSLTIQCQVDSQVTMMFWYRQQPGQSLTLIATANQGSEATYESGFVIDKFPISRPNLTFSTLTVSNMSPEDSSIYLCSDMGGVYGYTFGSGTRLTVV.

CDR3 amino acids: CSPKVRLASGYNEQFF. In DNA, the CDR3 is TGCAGCCCAAAAGTCCGGCTAGCCTCAGGGTACAATGAGCAGTTCTTC. The chain combines TRBV29-1 with TRBJ2-1; D possibly uses TRBD1 or TRBD2 (5 bases each). Per the germline V gene, CDR1 is SQVTM and CDR2 is ANQGSEA. V was trimmed by 8 bases and J by 4 bases, leaving 24 bases between them. The CDR3 runs to 16 residues.

This clonotype was detected ten times or more. V gene TRBV11-1 combines with J gene TRBJ2-7; 13 nucleotides match TRBD2. The CDR3 is made up of 18 amino acids. Germline lookup yields CDR1 SGHAT and CDR2 FQDESV (reference sequence). The V and J ends lost 1 base and 0 bases, in that order; junction bases with no gene match: 6. The CDR3 protein is CASSLDARTSGSSYEQYF. The CDR3 bases are TGTGCCAGCAGCTTAGACGCCCGGACTAGCGGGAGCTCCTACGAGCAGTACTTC.

The rearrangement joins TRBV7-9 to TRBJ2-1; the D call may be TRBD1 or TRBD2 (5 bases each). The ends were cut back, 3 bases at V and 2 bases at J, with 11 bases in the middle. CDR1 and CDR2 from the germline V gene are SEHNR and FQNEAQ (reference sequence). The CDR3 has 15 amino acids. CDR3 nucleotide sequence: TGTGCCAGCAGCTTGGGACCTCTGCCCTACAATGAGCAGTTCTTC. The encoded protein is CASSLGPLPYNEQFF.

This clonotype came up a few times. The chain combines TRBV6-2 or TRBV6-3 with TRBJ1-1, with 9 bases fitting TRBD1. This CDR3 has 15 residues. Germline loops: CDR1 MNHEY, CDR2 SVGEGT. Losses at the gene ends were 2 bases for V and 5 bases for J; bases not matched to a gene: 6. The CDR3 sequence is CASSYRTGGRTEAFF. The CDR3 DNA sequence: TGTGCCAGCAGTTACCGTACAGGGGGCAGAACTGAAGCTTTCTTT.

The chain couples TRBV12-3 or TRBV12-4 to TRBJ2-2; 7 bases match TRBD1. The CDR3 totals 14 residues. V gave up 4 bases and J gave up 7 bases; unmatched junction bases: 6. CDR3 amino acids: CASSSLGGRGELFF. CDR3 DNA sequence: TGTGCCAGCAGTTCGCTAGGGGGCCGCGGGGAGCTGTTTTTT.

This clonotype was seen at least ten times. The rearrangement joins TRBV30 to TRBJ2-5; D gene ambiguous. Trimming left V 4 bases short and J 7 bases short, with 10 bases between. The CDR3 length is 11 residues. Looked up from germline, CDR1 is GTSNPN and CDR2 is SVGIG (reference sequence). The CDR3 bases are TGTGCCTGGAATACGCTGAGGACCCAGTACTTC. This encodes CAWNTLRTQYF.

The chain combines TRBV4-3 with TRBJ2-7; TRBD1 aligns across 12 bases. Germline CDR1 LGHNA, CDR2 YSLEER. After removal of 0 bases from V and 3 bases from J, the junction contained 6 bases not matched to a gene. The CDR3 is 17 residues long. CDR3 protein: CASSQDLWDRGRYEQYF. In DNA, the CDR3 is TGCGCCAGCAGCCAAGATCTTTGGGACAGGGGGCGCTACGAGCAGTACTTC.

About this clonotype itself: Likely a read error: the CDR3 ends without its conserved phenylalanine or tryptophan. The rearrangement uses TRBV9 and TRBJ2-5, with D maybe TRBD1 (5 bases). This CDR3 has 14 amino acids. Trimming pared 3 bases from V and 1 base from J, leaving 10 bases between. Looked up from germline, CDR1 is SGDLS and CDR2 is YYNGEE. The CDR3 nucleotides are TGTGCCAGCAGCGAGGGGCCCTCCCAAGAGACCCAGTACCTC. This gives the protein CASSEGPSQETQYL.

The chain employs TRBV28 and TRBJ1-3, with 7 bases identical to TRBD1. J was trimmed by 0 bases and V by 7 bases; bases with no gene match: 9. This CDR3 is 16 amino acids long. From germline, CDR1 is MDHEN and CDR2 SYDVKM. The CDR3 DNA follows: TGTGCCAGCAAACAAAGAGGGGGCGCCTCTGGAAACACCATATATTTT. Its translation is CASKQRGGASGNTIYF.

In its sample, this clonotype was seen many times. This sequence joins TRBV2 and TRBJ2-7; 10 bases match TRBD2. The CDR3 is made up of 15 amino acids. Germline assignment: CDR1 SNHLY and CDR2 FYNNEI. Losses at the gene ends were 7 bases for V and 6 bases for J; bases not matched to a gene: 12. CDR3 sequence (DNA): TGTGCCAGCACCTTGGCGGGGCTAGCGGGAGCCGAGCAGTACTTC. Its protein product is CASTLAGLAGAEQYF.

The V gene is TRBV16, the J gene TRBJ2-1; D is ambiguous. Germline CDR1 KGHSY, CDR2 FQNENV. V was clipped by 3 bases and J by 8 bases, with 8 bases between them. CDR3 length: 12 amino acids. The CDR3 region is CASSHLVYEQFF. DNA for the CDR3: TGTGCCAGCAGCCACTTAGTATATGAGCAGTTCTTC.

Ten or more counts support this clonotype. The chain employs TRBV19 and TRBJ2-7; D is unresolved. V dropped 2 bases and J dropped 4 bases, with 3 bases sitting between them. CDR3 size: 11 residues. CDR1 is LNHDA and CDR2 is SQIVND in the germline V gene (reference sequence). The CDR3 DNA follows: TGTGCCAGTAGTATACAGTACGAGCAGTACTTC. This gives the protein CASSIQYEQYF.

A note on this clonotype: A much larger clone differs by one base, so this may be a read error. CDR3 residues: CASSFERGVTDTQYF. Written as DNA, the CDR3 is TGTGCCAGCAGCTTCGAGAGGGGAGTCACAGATACGCAGTATTTT. The V call is TRBV7-9, the J call TRBJ2-3, with D possibly called TRBD1 or TRBD2 (5 bases each). Deletions cut 3 bases from V and 2 bases from J, with 12 bases between. The CDR3 is made up of 15 amino acids. The V gene's germline CDR1 is SEHNR and CDR2 FQNEAQ (reference sequence).

The chain links TRBV4-3 to TRBJ2-5, with 9 nucleotides matching TRBD2. The V and J ends lost 0 bases and 6 bases, in that order; junction bases with no gene match: 14. Germline CDR1 LGHNA, CDR2 YSLEER. The CDR3 is made up of 18 amino acids. The DNA of the CDR3 is TGCGCCAGCAGCCAAGAGGGCCGGCTGGCGGGAGGGCCTCAGACCCAGTACTTC. This encodes CASSQEGRLAGGPQTQYF.

The sample holds many counts of this clonotype. This chain joins TRBV29-1 and TRBJ2-3; 7 bases align to TRBD2. Trimming cost V 2 bases and J 0 bases; bases outside gene matches: 11. Germline V gene sequence: CDR1 SQVTM, CDR2 ANQGSEA. The CDR3 covers 17 residues. The CDR3 is CSVESPAGSGSTDTQYF. CDR3 nucleotide sequence: TGCAGCGTTGAATCCCCCGCAGGTAGCGGGAGCACAGATACGCAGTATTTT.

This clonotype came up many times. V gene TRBV28 combines with J gene TRBJ1-5, with D unresolved. This CDR3 contains 15 residues. With 5 bases removed from V and 4 bases from J, the gap between germline ends came to 15 bases. CDR1 and CDR2 from the germline V gene are MDHEN and SYDVKM. CDR3 in amino acids: CASSPQGALNQPQHF. As DNA, the CDR3 is TGTGCCAGCAGTCCACAAGGAGCTTTAAATCAGCCCCAGCATTTT.